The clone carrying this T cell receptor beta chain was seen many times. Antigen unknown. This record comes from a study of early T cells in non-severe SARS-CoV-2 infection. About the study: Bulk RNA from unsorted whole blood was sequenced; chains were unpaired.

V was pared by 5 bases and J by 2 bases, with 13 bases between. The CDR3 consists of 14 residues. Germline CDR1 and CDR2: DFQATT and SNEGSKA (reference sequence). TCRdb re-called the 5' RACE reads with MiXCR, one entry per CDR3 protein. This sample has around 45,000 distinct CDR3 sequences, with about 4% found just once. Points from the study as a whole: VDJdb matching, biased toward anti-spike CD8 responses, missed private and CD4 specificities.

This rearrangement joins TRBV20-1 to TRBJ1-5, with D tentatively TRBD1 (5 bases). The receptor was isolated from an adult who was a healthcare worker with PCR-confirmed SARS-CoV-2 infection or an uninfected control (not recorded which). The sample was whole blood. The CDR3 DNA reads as TGCAGTGCTGTCCGGGGGGTGGGCAATCAGCCCCAGCATTTT. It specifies CSAVRGVGNQPQHF.